Listed below are T cell receptor beta chains from one sample, sequenced in a study of OX40 agonist ivuxolimab in advanced cancers. Sequencing was performed with immunoSEQ multiplex PCR; in TCRdb, only in-frame clones are kept and a portion is missing. The sample lists fewer than 35,000 clones; around nine tenths were seen once. This sample comprised CD4+ or CD8+ T cells sorted from blood, obtained in a trial of the OX40 agonist ivuxolimab. These receptor sequences come from an adult with an advanced solid tumor such as melanoma, head and neck, liver or kidney cancer. CDR3s include the opening cysteine and the closing phenylalanine or tryptophan. Clone size is not always given. Where it is, it says once, few, many or a class for expanded clones.

TRBJ1-3 | TRBV12-5 | NA | CASGSLSGNTIYF
TRBJ2-1 | TRBV28 | NA | CASSALAVAYNEQFF
TRBJ2-3 | TRBV7-6 | NA | CASSLVMADTQYF
TRBJ2-3 | TRBV4-1 | NA | CASSPLGVGEGDTQYF
TRBJ2-7 | TRBV7-9 | NA | CASSLGTGQYF
TRBJ2-7 | TRBV11-1 | NA | CASSARDRGPWGLYF
TRBJ2-3 | TRBV29-1 | NA | CSVEVGGEVTDTQYF
TRBJ2-1 | TRBV16 | NA | CASSQSVGGEQFF
TRBJ1-3 | TRBV7-7 | NA | CASSPGAGNTIYF
TRBJ2-7 | TRBV27 | once | CASSYRAEAYEQYF
TRBJ2-3 | TRBV5-1 | few | CASAIAGAFTDTQYF
TRBJ2-7 | TRBV9 | NA | CASSSSGTAPYEQYF
TRBJ1-2 | TRBV5-3 | once | CARSLLDLHYGYTF
TRBJ1-1 | TRBV5-4 | NA | CASRILEGMNTEAFF
TRBJ2-3 | TRBV9 | NA | CASSVFSGSTDTQYF
TRBJ2-7 | TRBV5-1 | NA | CASSQGEHGEQYF
TRBJ2-1 | TRBV4-1 | NA | CASSRTSGGVSSYNEQFF
TRBJ1-2 | TRBV6-6 | NA | CASSYVMRGGDYGYTF
TRBJ2-3 | TRBV4-1 | NA | CASSQGTRPSTDTQYF
TRBJ2-7 | TRBV11-1 | NA | CASSLGQGNPYEQYF
TRBJ2-1 | TRBV5-4 | NA | CASSFMYNEQFF
TRBJ1-1 | TRBV9 | NA | CASSVGVLNTEAFF
TRBJ2-3 | TRBV9 | NA | CASSVTPSGDTQYF
TRBJ2-7 | TRBV15 | NA | CATSSPGHLLSYEQYF
TRBJ2-1 | TRBV4-1 | NA | CASSQAFNEQFF
TRBJ2-1 | TRBV27 | once | CASSLILAGGPHEQFF
TRBJ2-1 | TRBV10-3 | NA | CAISDSLAEEQFF